These T cell receptor beta chains were read from a single sample in a study of blood T cell repertoires in COVID-19. Profiled with immunoSEQ multiplex PCR; TCRdb holds only in-frame clones, not every one. Of about 230,000 clones listed, under 85% are singletons. The source material was peripheral blood. These receptors were collected from a woman aged 25 to 39 with COVID-19, enrolled during active disease. CDR3s include the opening cysteine and the closing phenylalanine or tryptophan. D genes are given only for firm matches. Not all rows give a size; the values are once, few, many and, for expanded clones, a class.

d_call	clone_size	v_call	j_call	cdr3_aa	cdr3_nt
TRBD2	NA	TRBV27	TRBJ2-5	CASSRSREAGVQETQYF	TGTGCCAGCAGCCGGTCTCGGGAAGCGGGGGTTCAAGAGACCCAGTACTTC
TRBD1	NA	TRBV9	TRBJ2-6	CASSAQGAGANVLTF	TGTGCCAGCAGTGCCCAGGGGGCTGGGGCCAACGTCCTGACTTTC
TRBD1	NA	TRBV28	TRBJ2-3	CASSVQGAALTDTQYF	TGTGCCAGCAGTGTTCAGGGGGCAGCTTTAACAGATACGCAGTATTTT
NA	NA	TRBV24-1	TRBJ2-5	CATSDQGAGEGETQYF	TGTGCCACCAGTGATCAGGGGGCAGGGGAGGGAGAGACCCAGTACTTC
TRBD2	once	TRBV10-3	TRBJ2-1	CAIRWGAGTSPYNEQFF	TGTGCCATACGGTGGGGGGCCGGGACTAGCCCCTACAATGAGCAGTTCTTC
NA	few	TRBV2	TRBJ1-2	CASSEARGVGYTF	TGTGCCAGCAGTGAAGCGCGGGGAGTTGGCTACACCTTC
NA	few	TRBV28	TRBJ1-1	CASSLQRGGTEAFF	TGTGCCAGCAGCCTCCAACGGGGGGGGACTGAAGCTTTCTTT
TRBD1	NA	TRBV27	TRBJ1-3	CASSLDRAGNTIYF	TGTGCCAGCAGTTTAGACAGGGCTGGAAACACCATATATTTT
TRBD2	NA	TRBV6-5	TRBJ2-1	CASSRLAGLSEQFF	TGTGCCAGCAGTCGACTAGCGGGGTTAAGCGAGCAGTTCTTC
TRBD1	NA	TRBV2	TRBJ1-4	CASRPQGGLEKLFF	TGTGCCAGCAGGCCACAGGGGGGACTTGAAAAACTGTTTTTT
NA	NA	TRBV12-3/TRBV12-4	TRBJ1-2	CASSLSGDHGYTF	TGTGCCAGCAGTTTATCAGGGGATCATGGCTACACCTTC
TRBD1	NA	TRBV9	TRBJ1-2	CASSVEPGQRGKVYGYTF	TGTGCCAGCAGCGTAGAACCGGGACAGCGGGGGAAGGTCTATGGCTACACCTTC
NA	NA	TRBV3-1/TRBV3-2	TRBJ1-2	CASSPGDGYGYTF	TGTGCCAGCAGCCCGGGGGACGGCTATGGCTACACCTTC
TRBD2	once	TRBV3-1/TRBV3-2	TRBJ2-2	CASSQEGGRASGELFF	TGTGCCAGCAGCCAAGAGGGAGGGAGGGCCTCCGGGGAGCTGTTTTTT